This T cell receptor (beta chain) was sequenced for a study of blood T cell repertoires in COVID-19. Looking at the study overall: The study drew acute and convalescent COVID-19 samples from the United States, Italy and Spain. The analysed material was cDNA or gDNA that came from T cells, B-cell-depleted T cells, or PBMCs.

Germline CDR1 and CDR2: KGHSH and LQKENI. This CDR3 is built from 15 residues. V was pared by 3 bases and J by 6 bases, with 10 bases of the junction left unmatched. As processed by the authors: Reference gene primer amplification gave estimated nucleated cell counts. Profiling relied on immunoSEQ multiplex PCR, and the TCRdb table lists in-frame clones only, not all of them. V, J and clone size are taken as reported in that table, and D and trimming were inferred from the DNA itself. The repertoire consists of 190,000 or so clones, with about nine tenths occurring once and the leading ten covering 0.7% to 0.85%.

This chain joins TRBV18 and TRBJ1-1, with 7 positions matching TRBD1. Sequenced: peripheral blood. The clonotype was recovered from a woman aged 70 to 79 with acute or convalescent COVID-19. The CDR3 is CASSPSTTGLSEAFF. The CDR3 nucleotides are TGTGCCAGCTCACCTTCTACGACAGGGCTGTCTGAAGCTTTCTTT.